The present T cell receptor (beta chain) was sequenced within a study of preoperative IRX-2 immunotherapy in early breast cancer. Treatment specified: preoperative locoregional IRX-2 cytokine immunotherapy. Preoperative locoregional IRX-2 cytokine immunotherapy was tested in the phase Ib source study. V was clipped by 4 bases and J by 13 bases, with 19 bases between them. This CDR3 has 14 amino acids. Germline CDR1 reads MNHGY; CDR2 reads SAAAGT. This table comes from immunoSEQ multiplex PCR, and its TCRdb copy is limited to in-frame clones, with some not included. This table has approximately 98,000 clones, roughly 90% appearing once.

V and J are TRBV6-8 and TRBJ1-4; maybe TRBD1 (5 bases). The material sequenced was tumor tissue, taken after IRX-2 immunotherapy. The receptor's source is a human donor with breast cancer. The CDR3 sequence: CASSSQGPTIGLFF. The CDR3 DNA is TGTGCCAGCAGTTCCCAGGGACCTACCATCGGACTGTTTTTT.